This TCR beta chain was sequenced during a study of cytomegalovirus exposure and HLA in healthy donors. A remark on this clone: Antigen specificity is unknown.

This CDR3 has 12 residues. CDR1 and CDR2 from the germline V gene are LGHNT and FRNRAP. PCR involved 60 Vbeta and 13 Jbeta primers. Assay: immunoSEQ multiplex PCR; the TCRdb copy retains only in-frame clones and omits some. The data contain tens of thousands of clones, roughly 80% of them singletons. Study-level results: An observed cluster of highly shared sequence variants was recorded as a likely sequencing artifact. About 180 TCR beta chains were listed as cytomegalovirus-associated. Most TCRs appeared rarely, but some public TCRs recurred in many donors.

The sequencing input was PBMCs. The genes are TRBV12-5 and TRBJ2-2, with TRBD2 matching over 7 bases. The TCR comes from a man aged 45-65 years in good health and CMV-seronegative. The CDR3: CASGAFTGELFF. CDR3 coding DNA: TGTGCCAGCGGGGCTTTTACCGGGGAGCTGTTTTTT.